Listed below are T cell receptor beta chains from one sample, sequenced in a study of cytomegalovirus exposure and HLA in healthy donors. This table comes from immunoSEQ multiplex PCR, and its TCRdb copy is limited to in-frame clones, with some not included. Of roughly 130,000 clones in the sample, 61% were seen once. Specimen: PBMCs. The receptors come from a male donor in good health and CMV-seronegative. The CDR3 runs from the conserved cysteine through the conserved F or W. The D gene is left open where the match is weak. Clone size is stated in some rows and not others, as once, few, many or a class when expanded.

>NA|TRBJ1-2|15|TRBD1|TRBV28
CASRPSTGGGDGYTF
TGTGCCAGCAGGCCGTCTACAGGGGGTGGGGATGGCTACACCTTC
>NA|TRBJ2-1|17|TRBD2|TRBV5-6
CASTETERGGAHNEQFF
TGTGCCAGCACCGAAACTGAGCGGGGGGGCGCCCACAATGAGCAGTTCTTC
>NA|TRBJ2-7|13|NA|TRBV11-2
CASSSLGGREQYF
TGTGCCAGCAGCTCCCTGGGGGGGCGCGAGCAGTACTTC
>few|TRBJ2-7|13|TRBD1|TRBV7-2
CASSGGTGYEQYF
TGTGCCAGCAGCGGGGGGACAGGGTACGAGCAGTACTTC
>NA|TRBJ2-1|18|NA|TRBV7-6
CASSLAALASSSYNEQFF
TGTGCCAGCAGCTTAGCAGCCCTTGCTAGCAGCTCCTACAATGAGCAGTTCTTC
>once|TRBJ2-5|19|TRBD1|TRBV5-1
CASGHAMGPGQGLSETQYF
TGCGCCAGCGGACATGCCATGGGTCCGGGACAGGGGTTATCGGAGACCCAGTACTTC
>NA|TRBJ1-4|13|NA|TRBV13
CASSLRTREKLFF
TGTGCCAGCAGCTTAAGAACGAGGGAAAAACTGTTTTTT
>NA|TRBJ1-1|16|TRBD1|TRBV9
CASSVDGQDLNTEAFF
TGTGCCAGCAGCGTAGACGGACAGGACCTGAACACTGAAGCTTTCTTT
>once|TRBJ2-7|17|TRBD1|TRBV7-2
CASSLSGTRGNRYEQYF
TGTGCCAGCAGCTTAAGTGGTACCAGGGGGAACAGGTACGAGCAGTACTTC
>NA|TRBJ1-2|12|NA|TRBV9
CASTSQWYGYTF
TGTGCCAGCACATCCCAGTGGTATGGCTACACCTTC
>NA|TRBJ1-2|14|TRBD1|TRBV7-9
CASSRPGGFDGYTF
TGTGCCAGCAGCCGACCAGGGGGCTTCGATGGCTACACCTTC
>few|TRBJ2-1|15|TRBD2|TRBV6-6
CASRYILAGGREQFF
TGTGCCAGCAGATATATACTAGCGGGGGGGCGTGAGCAGTTCTTC
>NA|TRBJ2-3|16|TRBD2|TRBV5-4
CASSLDVTSNRNTQYF
TGTGCCAGCAGCTTGGATGTGACTAGCAATCGGAATACGCAGTATTTT
>NA|TRBJ2-5|14|NA|TRBV5-5
CASRPPGVRETQYF
TGTGCCAGCCGGCCCCCGGGGGTGAGAGAGACCCAGTACTTC
>NA|TRBJ1-1|14|NA|TRBV5-6
CASSLTGVGTEAFF
TGTGCCAGCAGCTTGACGGGGGTGGGGACTGAAGCTTTCTTT
>NA|TRBJ1-6|17|TRBD1|TRBV9
CASSPGPPGTGNSPLHF
TGTGCCAGCAGCCCCGGCCCCCCCGGGACAGGGAATTCACCCCTCCACTTT
>NA|TRBJ1-2|16|TRBD1|TRBV5-8
CASSLYAGGNNYGYTF
TGTGCCAGCAGCTTGTATGCAGGGGGCAATAACTATGGCTACACCTTC
>NA|TRBJ2-5|16|TRBD2|TRBV15
CATSRTSGGRRETQYF
TGTGCCACCAGCAGAACTAGCGGGGGCCGCCGGGAGACCCAGTACTTC
>NA|TRBJ1-1|14|NA|TRBV7-3
CASSLKGENTEAFF
TGTGCCAGCAGCTTAAAAGGGGAGAACACTGAAGCTTTCTTT
>NA|TRBJ1-3|15|TRBD1|TRBV7-9
CASSLGQFSGNTIYF
TGTGCCAGCAGCTTGGGACAGTTCTCTGGAAACACCATATATTTT
>NA|TRBJ1-5|13|NA|TRBV19
CASSKGARQPQHF
TGTGCCAGTAGTAAAGGAGCAAGGCAGCCCCAGCATTTT
>NA|TRBJ2-7|11|TRBD1|TRBV19
CASSSDRGKYF
TGTGCCAGTAGCTCCGACAGGGGCAAGTACTTC
>NA|TRBJ1-2|14|NA|TRBV4-2
CASSQVTGPYGYTF
TGTGCCAGCAGCCAAGTTACAGGGCCCTATGGCTACACCTTC
>once|TRBJ2-3|18|TRBD2|TRBV5-1
CASSLKLAGSSSTDTQYF
TGCGCCAGCAGCTTGAAACTAGCGGGGAGTTCTAGCACAGATACGCAGTATTTT
>few|TRBJ1-4|12|NA|TRBV28
CASSSRGEKLFF
TGTGCCAGCAGTTCCAGGGGTGAAAAACTGTTTTTT
>few|TRBJ1-1|16|TRBD1|TRBV18
CASSPNQRDRDTEAFF
TGTGCCAGCTCACCAAACCAACGGGACAGAGACACTGAAGCTTTCTTT
>NA|TRBJ1-1|13|NA|TRBV15
CATSRVRTVTAFF
TGTGCCACCAGCAGAGTTCGAACAGTAACAGCTTTCTTT
>NA|TRBJ2-1|17|TRBD2|TRBV19
CASSILEGTSGYNEQFF
TGTGCCAGTAGTATACTAGAAGGGACTAGTGGCTACAATGAGCAGTTCTTC
>NA|TRBJ2-5|14|NA|TRBV7-9
CSSSFLRDQETQYF
TGTTCCAGCAGCTTTCTAAGAGACCAAGAGACCCAGTACTTC
>few|TRBJ1-6|16|TRBD1|TRBV11-2
CARSWLRTGRNSPLHF
TGTGCCCGCAGCTGGCTCCGGACAGGGAGAAATTCACCCCTCCACTTT
>NA|TRBJ1-2|13|NA|TRBV28
CASSSTVNYGYTF
TGTGCCAGCAGTTCGACAGTTAACTATGGCTACACCTTC
>NA|TRBJ2-2|16|TRBD1|TRBV4-1
CASSQPGQGIAGELFF
TGCGCCAGCAGCCAACCCGGACAGGGTATAGCCGGGGAGCTGTTTTTT
>NA|TRBJ1-5|16|NA|TRBV30
CAWSRGHLSSNQPQHF
TGTGCCTGGAGTAGGGGACATTTGTCTAGCAATCAGCCCCAGCATTTT
>NA|TRBJ2-7|15|NA|TRBV18
CASSPPSRGYNEQYF
TGTGCCAGCTCACCACCGTCCAGGGGTTACAACGAGCAGTACTTC
>NA|TRBJ2-1|14|NA|TRBV19
CASSIWDIDNEQFF
TGTGCCAGTAGTATATGGGACATAGACAATGAGCAGTTCTTC
>NA|TRBJ2-7|14|TRBD1|TRBV11-2
CASSSGQGPYEQYF
TGTGCCAGCAGTTCGGGACAGGGTCCCTACGAGCAGTACTTC
>NA|TRBJ1-3|16|NA|TRBV7-9
CASSPLRFGSGNTIYF
TGTGCCAGCAGCCCACTCCGATTCGGCTCTGGAAACACCATATATTTT
>NA|TRBJ2-5|13|NA|TRBV5-8
CASSLGNEQTQYF
TGTGCCAGCAGCTTGGGTAACGAGCAGACCCAGTACTTC
>NA|TRBJ2-3|15|TRBD1|TRBV27
CASSPRDRDTDTQYF
TGTGCCAGCAGTCCCCGGGACAGGGACACAGATACGCAGTATTTT
>NA|TRBJ1-1|14|NA|TRBV30
CAWRPQGPYTEAFF
TGTGCCTGGAGGCCCCAGGGGCCATACACTGAAGCTTTCTTT
>NA|TRBJ2-1|17|NA|TRBV27
CASSPRKYRAQVDEQFF
TGTGCCAGCAGCCCCAGAAAATACAGGGCACAGGTTGATGAGCAGTTCTTC
>few|TRBJ1-4|15|NA|TRBV5-6
CASRRRQTTNEKLFF
TGTGCCAGCAGACGAAGACAGACAACTAATGAAAAACTGTTTTTT
>NA|TRBJ1-3|17|TRBD1|TRBV25-1
CASSDPEGAPGGNTIYF
TGTGCCAGCAGTGACCCCGAGGGGGCCCCGGGGGGAAACACCATATATTTT
>few|TRBJ1-2|14|TRBD1|TRBV19
CASSHGTGPSGYTF
TGTGCCAGTAGCCATGGGACAGGGCCTAGTGGCTACACCTTC
>NA|TRBJ1-2|14|NA|TRBV6-5
CASSSPMGAGGYTF
TGTGCCAGCAGTTCCCCCATGGGGGCAGGTGGCTACACCTTC
>NA|TRBJ2-2|11|NA|TRBV30
CAWRQAGELFF
TGTGCCTGGAGGCAGGCCGGGGAGCTGTTTTTT